This T cell receptor (beta chain) was sequenced for a study of shared clonotypes between healthy human individuals. The study ran the assay at deep level. Clones were sequenced by immunoSEQ multiplex PCR, and TCRdb holds only the in-frame ones, with some missing. The sample lists 1.5 million to 2.5 million clones, just under 95% occurring once. Only CD45RO-negative cells positively selected for CCR7 counted as naive CD8 cells, so terminally differentiated effector memory CD45RA+ cells were excluded. Comments on this clone: This sample also contains other DNA sequences that code for the same CDR3.

The TCR sequence derives from a man in his late teens or twenties in good health. Sequencing input: naive CD8+ T cells sorted from blood.

The CDR3 DNA is TGTGCCTGGAGTGTTAGCACTGAAGCTTTCTTT. This encodes CAWSVSTEAFF. This chain joins TRBV30 and TRBJ1-1; no clear D. This CDR3 is built from 11 residues. Trimming took off 0 bases at V and 4 bases at J, with 3 bases between the two ends. Germline V gene data show CDR1 as GTSNPN and CDR2 as SVGIG (reference sequence). The entire variable domain, with the rest obtained from reference TRBV30 and TRBJ1-1, is as follows: SQTIHQWPATLVQPVGSPLSLECTVEGTSNPNLYWYRQAAGRGLQLLFYSVGIGQISSEVPQNLSASRPQDRQFILSSKKLLLSDSGFYLCAWSVSTEAFFGQGTRLTVV.